This record covers a single T cell receptor beta chain. Its antigen is still unknown. It has no much larger one-base neighbor in the sample; base qualities were not kept. There are 14 amino acids in the CDR3, from cysteine to phenylalanine inclusive. The entry retains the CDR3 DNA only, 42 bases that are in frame from base 1. Per the germline V gene, SGHRS is the CDR1 and YFSETQ is the CDR2. V is cut by 4 bases and J by 1 base, and the space between the germline ends is 11 bases. This sample stems from a study of blood T cell repertoires in COVID-19 (dated by TCRdb to 2020 to 2021). Concerning the study at large: Collaborator samples came from the United States, Italy and Spain and covered acute and convalescent phases of COVID-19. The material from the prospective study consisted of cDNA or gDNA derived from T cells, B-cell-depleted T cells, or PBMCs. Subjects who had been exposed to COVID-19, were actively infected with it, or had recovered from it provided the deeply sampled blood TCRbeta repertoires that made up the dataset. The repertoires were released in a freely available public database meant as a resource for research on the immune response to SARS-CoV-2. The samples were drawn from two sources: the first 160 participants of the ongoing ImmuneRACE study, and 950 to 1,500 subjects contributed by 6 global collaborators. Sample metadata almost always included a de-identified subject ID, COVID-19 status, age in years and sex. HLA class I and class II types, where available, came from metadata supplied by the sample provider rather than from assay-based typing.

TCRbeta CDR3 regions were amplified from genomic DNA by means of the immunoSEQ Assay, a bias-controlled multiplex PCR. The authors processed their data as follows. The number of nucleated cells in each sample was estimated from the amplification of reference gene primers within the assay. To quantify the absolute abundance of each unique TCRbeta CDR3 rearrangement, sequence reads were collapsed and filtered. For each sample, productive Simpson clonality was calculated as the square root of Simpson's diversity index across productive rearrangements. Held by TCRdb, this immuneACCESS table contains in-frame sequences only and omits some clones. Under half of the omission traces to an unresolved V gene where checked; the cause of the rest is unknown. V, J and clone size derive from that table, while D and trimming were established from the DNA sequence. This sample holds some 270,000 clones; around 86% were observed only once. The ten largest clones add up to 1.7% of the sample.

Results and caveats for the whole study, not just this receptor: The quantity of clinical and demographic metadata differed by source and by participant and was supplied without curation.

Participants in the prospective study were aged roughly 18 to 100 years, lived in 20 to 30 United States geographic areas, and enrolled through a virtual design. In the prospective study, cohorts were assigned on the basis of participant-reported clinical history obtained from a screening survey and a study questionnaire. ImmuneRACE Cohort 3 recovered participants were defined by two consecutive negative NP/OP PCR tests, healthcare professional clearance, or symptom resolution. In the prospective study, mobile phlebotomists collected whole blood, serum and a nasopharyngeal or oropharyngeal swab from each participant. Over a roughly 2-month period, participants in the prospective study had the option of providing additional blood draws and questionnaires. Prospective study blood samples were shipped either frozen or at room temperature before DNA extraction.

Sequencing used PBMCs or T cells enriched from blood (not recorded which). This receptor was identified in a woman between 40 and 55 years old who had recovered from COVID-19. The rearranged chain carries TRBV5-1 and TRBJ1-1; TRBD1 is a weak D gene call, 5 bases matching. The DNA sequence reads TGCGCCAGCAGCAAAGTTGGACAGAACACTGAAGCTTTCTTT. Its translation reads: CASSKVGQNTEAFF. The variable domain in full, with residues beyond the CDR3 obtained from the reference TRBV5-1 and TRBJ1-1 genes, is KAGVTQTPRYLIKTRGQQVTLSCSPISGHRSVSWYQQTPGQGLQFLFEYFSETQRNKGNFPGRFSGRQFSNSRSEMNVSTLELGDSALYLCASSKVGQNTEAFFGQGTRLTVV.